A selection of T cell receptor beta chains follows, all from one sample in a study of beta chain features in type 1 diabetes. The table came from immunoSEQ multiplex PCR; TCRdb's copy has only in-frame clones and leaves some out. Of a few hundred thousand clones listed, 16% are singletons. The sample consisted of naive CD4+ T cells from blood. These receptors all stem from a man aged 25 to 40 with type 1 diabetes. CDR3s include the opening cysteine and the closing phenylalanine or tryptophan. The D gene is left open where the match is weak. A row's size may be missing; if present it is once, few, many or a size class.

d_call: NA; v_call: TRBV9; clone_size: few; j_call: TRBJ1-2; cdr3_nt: TGTGCCAGCATGGGTCCACGCGGGGGCTCCGAAGGCTACACCTTC; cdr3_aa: CASMGPRGGSEGYTF
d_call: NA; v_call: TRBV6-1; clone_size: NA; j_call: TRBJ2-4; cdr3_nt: TGTGCCAGCGGCGTTACGGGACTTGGGGGTAACATTCAGTACTTC; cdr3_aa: CASGVTGLGGNIQYF
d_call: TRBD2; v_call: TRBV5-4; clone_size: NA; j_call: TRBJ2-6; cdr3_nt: TGTGCCAGCAGCTTATTAGCGGGAGCTGGGGCCAACGTCCTGACTTTC; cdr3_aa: CASSLLAGAGANVLTF
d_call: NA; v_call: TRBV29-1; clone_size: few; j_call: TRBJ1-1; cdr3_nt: TGCAGCGCCCAGGTGGGCAGCTTGAACACTGAAGCTTTCTTT; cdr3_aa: CSAQVGSLNTEAFF
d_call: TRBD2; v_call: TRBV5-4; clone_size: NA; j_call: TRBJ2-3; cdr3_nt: TGTGCCAGCAGCTTGGGGACTAGTCGTACAGATACGCAGTATTTT; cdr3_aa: CASSLGTSRTDTQYF
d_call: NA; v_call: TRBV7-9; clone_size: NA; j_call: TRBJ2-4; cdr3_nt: TGTGCCAGCAGCTTCATCATGCAGGGCCGGGGCATTCAGTACTTC; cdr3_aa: CASSFIMQGRGIQYF
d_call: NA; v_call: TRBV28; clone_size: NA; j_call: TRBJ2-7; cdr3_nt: TGTGCCAGCAGTTTGAAGGGGCACGAGCAGTACTTC; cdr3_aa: CASSLKGHEQYF
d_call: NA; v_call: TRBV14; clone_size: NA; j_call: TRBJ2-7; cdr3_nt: TGTGCCAGCAGCCGCTGGGAGCCGTCCTACGAGCAGTACTTC; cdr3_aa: CASSRWEPSYEQYF
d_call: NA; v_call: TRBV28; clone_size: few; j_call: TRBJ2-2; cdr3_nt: TGTGCCAGCAGTTTAATCCCCGGGGAGCTGTTTTTT; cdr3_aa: CASSLIPGELFF
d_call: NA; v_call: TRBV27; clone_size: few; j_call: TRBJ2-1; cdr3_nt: TGTGCCAGCAGTTTTTACAGCTACAATGAGCAGTTCTTC; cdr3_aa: CASSFYSYNEQFF
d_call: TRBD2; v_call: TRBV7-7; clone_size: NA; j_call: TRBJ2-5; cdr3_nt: TGTGCTAGCAGCTTAGTAAGCGGGGCAGGAGAGACCCAGTACTTC; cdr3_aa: CASSLVSGAGETQYF
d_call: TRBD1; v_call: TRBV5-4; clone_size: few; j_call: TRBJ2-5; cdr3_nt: TGTGCCAGCAGCTCTACAGGGGGCGAGGAGACCCAGTACTTC; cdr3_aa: CASSSTGGEETQYF
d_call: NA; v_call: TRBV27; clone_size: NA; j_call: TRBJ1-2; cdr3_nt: TGTGCCAGCGCATCTAACTATGGCTACACCTTC; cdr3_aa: CASASNYGYTF
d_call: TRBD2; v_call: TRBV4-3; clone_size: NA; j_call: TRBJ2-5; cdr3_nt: TGCGCCAGCAGCCCCTCGGGGGGGCTGGAGACCCAGTACTTC; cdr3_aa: CASSPSGGLETQYF
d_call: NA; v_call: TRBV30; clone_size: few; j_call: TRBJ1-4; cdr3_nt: TGTGCCTGGAACAGGGCGAGCGAAAAACTGTTTTTT; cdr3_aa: CAWNRASEKLFF
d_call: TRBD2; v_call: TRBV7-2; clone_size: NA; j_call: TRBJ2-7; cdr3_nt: TGTGCCAGCAGCTTACTCCGGGAGGGAAGAGGCGAGCAGTACTTC; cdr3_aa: CASSLLREGRGEQYF
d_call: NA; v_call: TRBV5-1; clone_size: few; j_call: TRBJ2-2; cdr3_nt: TGCGCCAGCAGCTTGGACACCGGGGAGCTGTTTTTT; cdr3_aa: CASSLDTGELFF
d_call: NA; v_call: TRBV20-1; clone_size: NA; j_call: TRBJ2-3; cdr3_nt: TGCAGTGCTACCATCTCAGATACGCAGTATTTT; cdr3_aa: CSATISDTQYF
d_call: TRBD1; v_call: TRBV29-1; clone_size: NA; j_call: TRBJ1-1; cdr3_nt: TGCAGCGTTGAAGGGCTCGGACAGGTGACGAACACTGAAGCTTTCTTT; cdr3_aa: CSVEGLGQVTNTEAFF
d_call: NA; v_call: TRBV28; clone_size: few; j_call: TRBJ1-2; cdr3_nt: TGTGCCAGCAGTTGGGGATCCAGTACCTCTTATGGCTACACCTTC; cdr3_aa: CASSWGSSTSYGYTF
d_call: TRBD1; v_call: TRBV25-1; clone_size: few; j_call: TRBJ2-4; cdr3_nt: TGTGCCAGCAGTGACGACAGGGGAGAAGCCAAAAACATTCAGTACTTC; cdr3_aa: CASSDDRGEAKNIQYF
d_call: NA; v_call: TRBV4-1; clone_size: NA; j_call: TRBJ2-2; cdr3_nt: TGCGCCAGCAGCCACTTGGGGAACGGGGAGCTGTTTTTT; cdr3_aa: CASSHLGNGELFF
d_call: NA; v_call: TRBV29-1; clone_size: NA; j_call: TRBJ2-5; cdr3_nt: TGCAGCGTTGAAAGGACTCTCGGGACCCAGTACTTC; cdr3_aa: CSVERTLGTQYF
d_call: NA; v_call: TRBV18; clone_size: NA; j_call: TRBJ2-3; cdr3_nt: TGTGCCAGCTCACCCCTCGGGACACGAAAGAGCACAGATACGCAGTATTTT; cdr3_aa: CASSPLGTRKSTDTQYF
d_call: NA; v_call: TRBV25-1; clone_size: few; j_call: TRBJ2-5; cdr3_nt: TGTGCCAGCAGCAAGGCGGGGCTGGAGACCCAGTACTTC; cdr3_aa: CASSKAGLETQYF
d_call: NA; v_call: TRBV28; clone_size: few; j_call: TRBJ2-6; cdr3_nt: TGTGCCAGCAGTGAACCCACAGCCTCTGGGGCCAACGTCCTGACTTTC; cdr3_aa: CASSEPTASGANVLTF